This T cell receptor (beta chain) derives from a study of vaccination effects on CD4 cells after COVID-19. ViraFEST expansion of antigen-specific CD4+ T cells with viral peptide pools preceded sequencing. Subsequent to a culture period of more than 8 days, CD4+ T cells were isolated. Over 1.5 million PBMC per well were cultured with approximately 10 IU/ml IL-2 and 8 to 10 ug/ml peptides. It was on days 3 and 7 that half the medium was replaced with IL-2 medium. Produced via immunoSEQ multiplex PCR; TCRdb's table is partial and in-frame only. The sample consists of approximately 82,000 clones, around 76% of them appearing once. On this clone: What it binds is not known.

This sequence originates from a human donor who received a COVID-19 vaccine. Sequenced here: CD4+ T cells from PBMCs cultured with HCoV-229E spike peptides, sampled before COVID-19 vaccination.

The CDR3 DNA is TGCGCCAGACCACCCCCCTGTTTCGGAAACACCATATATTTT. Encoded protein: CARPPPCFGNTIYF. The chain couples TRBV23-1 to TRBJ1-3; D ambiguous. TRBV23-1 qualifies as an ORF whose function is uncertain. V lost 9 bases, J lost 4 bases, and 16 bases lay in between. This CDR3 has 14 residues.